These T cell receptor beta chains were read from a single sample in a study of blood T cell repertoires in COVID-19. Assay: immunoSEQ multiplex PCR; the TCRdb copy retains only in-frame clones and omits some. The sample has hundreds of thousands of clones, 80% to 90% seen once. Sequenced sample: peripheral blood. The receptors stem from a woman aged 55-70 years with COVID-19, enrolled during active disease. Each CDR3 is given with its conserved first and last residue. D genes are given only for firm matches. Some rows mark clone size as missing; the rest say once, few, many or name a class of expanded clone.

CDR3aa: CASSPEETQYF; CDR3nt: TGTGCCAGCTCACCCGAAGAGACCCAGTACTTC; d_gene: .; v_gene: TRBV18; j_gene: TRBJ2-5; abundance: .; len: 11
CDR3aa: CASSLTSTGNYGYTF; CDR3nt: TGCGCCAGCAGCTTGACATCTACAGGAAACTATGGCTACACCTTC; d_gene: .; v_gene: TRBV5-1; j_gene: TRBJ1-2; abundance: .; len: 15
CDR3aa: CASSSGGFVGELFF; CDR3nt: TGTGCCAGTAGTAGCGGGGGGTTTGTCGGGGAGCTGTTTTTT; d_gene: TRBD2; v_gene: TRBV19; j_gene: TRBJ2-2; abundance: .; len: 14
CDR3aa: CASSILDREDGGYTF; CDR3nt: TGTGCCAGTAGTATCCTGGACCGGGAAGACGGTGGCTACACCTTC; d_gene: .; v_gene: TRBV19; j_gene: TRBJ1-2; abundance: few; len: 15
CDR3aa: CASSGGQGTEAFF; CDR3nt: TGTGCCAGCAGTGGGGGACAGGGGACTGAAGCTTTCTTT; d_gene: TRBD1; v_gene: TRBV2; j_gene: TRBJ1-1; abundance: .; len: 13
CDR3aa: CASSPSRTGDNQPQHF; CDR3nt: TGTGCCAGCAGCCCCTCTCGGACGGGAGATAATCAGCCCCAGCATTTT; d_gene: .; v_gene: TRBV6-2/TRBV6-3; j_gene: TRBJ1-5; abundance: .; len: 16
CDR3aa: CASSAGRGSYNEQFF; CDR3nt: TGTGCCAGCTCAGCCGGCAGGGGCTCCTACAATGAGCAGTTCTTC; d_gene: .; v_gene: TRBV18; j_gene: TRBJ2-1; abundance: .; len: 15
CDR3aa: CAISLLAGSTDTQYF; CDR3nt: TGTGCCATCAGCCTACTAGCGGGGAGCACAGATACGCAGTATTTT; d_gene: TRBD2; v_gene: TRBV10-3; j_gene: TRBJ2-3; abundance: once; len: 15
CDR3aa: CASSWRITNGYTF; CDR3nt: TGTGCCAGTAGCTGGCGGATAACAAATGGCTACACCTTC; d_gene: .; v_gene: TRBV19; j_gene: TRBJ1-2; abundance: few; len: 13
CDR3aa: CASSQSPRTAGNQPQHF; CDR3nt: TGTGCCAGCAGCCAATCCCCCCGGACAGCTGGCAATCAGCCCCAGCATTTT; d_gene: .; v_gene: TRBV3-1/TRBV3-2; j_gene: TRBJ1-5; abundance: .; len: 17
CDR3aa: CASSVEGGDQPQHF; CDR3nt: TGTGCCAGCAGTGTTGAGGGCGGCGATCAGCCCCAGCATTTT; d_gene: .; v_gene: TRBV2; j_gene: TRBJ1-5; abundance: few; len: 14
CDR3aa: CASSWDRPNNSPLHF; CDR3nt: TGTGCCAGCAGTTGGGACAGACCTAATAATTCACCCCTCCACTTT; d_gene: TRBD1; v_gene: TRBV27; j_gene: TRBJ1-6; abundance: .; len: 15
CDR3aa: CASRLDRVWSEAFF; CDR3nt: TGTGCCAGCAGACTCGACAGGGTATGGTCTGAAGCTTTCTTT; d_gene: TRBD1; v_gene: TRBV27; j_gene: TRBJ1-1; abundance: once; len: 14
CDR3aa: CASSSLQGRKEGYTF; CDR3nt: TGTGCCAGCAGCTCACTACAGGGGAGAAAGGAAGGCTACACCTTC; d_gene: TRBD1; v_gene: TRBV11-2; j_gene: TRBJ1-2; abundance: many; len: 15
CDR3aa: CASSLGTGGGGNQPQHF; CDR3nt: TGTGCCAGCAGCTTAGGGACAGGGGGCGGTGGCAATCAGCCCCAGCATTTT; d_gene: TRBD1; v_gene: TRBV11-2; j_gene: TRBJ1-5; abundance: .; len: 17
CDR3aa: CASSLAEAQPQHF; CDR3nt: TGTGCCAGCAGCTTAGCTGAGGCTCAGCCCCAGCATTTT; d_gene: .; v_gene: TRBV7-2; j_gene: TRBJ1-5; abundance: .; len: 13
CDR3aa: CSVIRGKSGNEQFF; CDR3nt: TGCAGCGTTATTCGGGGGAAGTCTGGCAATGAGCAGTTCTTC; d_gene: .; v_gene: TRBV29-1; j_gene: TRBJ2-1; abundance: .; len: 14
CDR3aa: CASKTAGTMNTEAFF; CDR3nt: TGTGCCAGTAAGACGGCAGGAACCATGAACACTGAAGCTTTCTTT; d_gene: .; v_gene: TRBV19; j_gene: TRBJ1-1; abundance: .; len: 15
CDR3aa: CASSGLAAGVTGELFF; CDR3nt: TGTGCCAGCAGTGGTTTGGCAGCGGGGGTAACCGGGGAGCTGTTTTTT; d_gene: TRBD2; v_gene: TRBV2; j_gene: TRBJ2-2; abundance: .; len: 16
CDR3aa: CASRNRGLFTEAFF; CDR3nt: TGTGCCAGCAGAAACAGGGGGCTTTTCACTGAAGCTTTCTTT; d_gene: TRBD1; v_gene: TRBV6-5; j_gene: TRBJ1-1; abundance: .; len: 14
CDR3aa: CASSLAGDGYTF; CDR3nt: TGCGCCAGCAGCTTGGCAGGGGATGGCTACACCTTC; d_gene: .; v_gene: TRBV5-1; j_gene: TRBJ1-2; abundance: .; len: 12